This T cell receptor (beta chain) is from a study of CD8 T cells in ankylosing spondylitis. The CDR3 has 15 amino acids. The germline CDR1 and CDR2 sequences are SGHTA and FQGNSA. The trim removed 3 bases at V and 2 bases at J, leaving 6 bases unmatched. The sample holds a few counts of this clonotype. Its cognate antigen is unknown. Library preparation for TCR beta used quantitative 5'-RACE with molecular barcodes. TCRdb itself ran the 5' RACE reads through MiXCR, one entry per CDR3 protein. The data contain a few hundred thousand distinct CDR3 sequences, approximately 17% of them singletons. The study's findings and limits: The study identified a TCR beta motif of eight highly homologous variants that appeared characteristic of ankylosing spondylitis blood. CD8+ by phenotype, disease-linked clones were relatively rare in peripheral blood. Previously reported in reactive arthritis synovial fluid and blood were some of the motif variants. Disease-linked clones reportedly concentrated significantly in matched ankylosing spondylitis synovial fluid.

The chain uses TRBV7-2 and TRBJ2-5; 7 bases agree with TRBD1. Source material: blood, either unsorted or a sorted T cell fraction (not recorded which). The TCR comes from a male donor with ankylosing spondylitis. The DNA of the CDR3 is TGTGCCAGCAGCTTTACCAGGGGGTCTCAAGAGACCCAGTACTTC. Its protein is CASSFTRGSQETQYF. Supplemented by reference TRBV7-2 and TRBJ2-5, the full variable domain reads GAGVSQSPSNKVTEKGKDVELRCDPISGHTALYWYRQSLGQGLEFLIYFQGNSAPDKSGLPSDRFSAERTGGSVSTLTIQRTQQEDSAVYLCASSFTRGSQETQYFGPGTRLLVL.